This T cell receptor (beta chain) was captured by sequencing in a study of T-cell reconstitution after alpha-beta-depleted transplantation in children. Comment on this clonotype: The target antigen is unknown.

Preparing the TCRbeta library involved the use of unique molecular identifiers. MiXCR, applied by TCRdb to the PCR reads, yields one record per CDR3 protein. The profile shows a few hundred thousand distinct CDR3 sequences, around 15% of them singletons. Study-wide results and limits: T-cell numbers and diversity one year post-transplant derived largely from freshly generated T cells. Expanded graft clones numbering several hundred reportedly gave rise to alpha-beta T cells about two months after transplant.

This CDR3 has 15 residues. Germline V CDR1 and CDR2: PRHDT, FYEKMQ (reference sequence). The ends were cut back, 4 bases at V and 3 bases at J, with 13 bases in the middle. Sequenced material: PBMCs, mostly from graft donor cells, taken 360 days after TCRalphabeta/CD19-depleted stem cell transplant. This receptor was identified in a boy younger than two who had a stem cell transplant for Wiskott-Aldrich syndrome, so the T cells may come from the graft donor. The V and J genes are TRBV13 and TRBJ2-1; D tentatively fits TRBD1 or TRBD2 (5 bases each). In nucleotides, the CDR3 is TGTGCCAGCAGCTACCGAGGGGTCAACTACAATGAGCAGTTCTTC. This codes for CASSYRGVNYNEQFF.